These 15 T cell receptor beta chains were all obtained from the same sample, sequenced in a study of CD8 T cells in Susac syndrome. Random hexamers were used to reverse transcribe 0.5 to 1 ug of RNA. From the immunoSEQ multiplex PCR reads, TCRdb called clonotypes with MiXCR, one entry per CDR3 protein. The sample has 180,000 or so distinct CDR3 sequences; roughly 94% are singletons. Sequencing was performed on CD4+ T cells from PBMCs. The receptor source for this set is a human donor with Susac syndrome.

CDR3 DNA: TGTGCCAGCAGTGCGGGGCAGGTCGACGGGGAGCTGTTTTTT. Translation gives CASSAGQVDGELFF. This rearrangement joins TRBV25-1 to TRBJ2-2; D may match TRBD1 or TRBD2 (5 bases each). Germline values: CDR1 MGHDK, CDR2 SYGVNS. V shed 4 bases and J shed 7 bases, with 13 bases lying between them. This CDR3 has 14 residues.

J is TRBJ1-2 and V is TRBV18, with D perhaps matching TRBD1 (5 bases). Trimming left V 4 bases short and J 5 bases short, with 14 bases between. The CDR3 contains 14 residues. Germline CDR1 is KGHSH and CDR2 is LQKENI. The CDR3 reads CASSLGPEDYGYTF. Here the CDR3 DNA reads TGTGCCAGCTCACTGGGGCCCGAGGATTATGGCTACACCTTC. Combining the CDR3 with reference TRBV18 and TRBJ1-2 gives the whole variable domain NAGVMQNPRHLVRRRGQEARLRCSPMKGHSHVYWYRQLPEEGLKFMVYLQKENIIDESGMPKERFSAEFPKEGPSILRIQQVVRGDSAAYFCASSLGPEDYGYTFGSGTRLTVV.

V gene TRBV3-1 combines with J gene TRBJ2-3; D may be TRBD1 (6 bases). The germline V gene has CDR1 LGHDT and CDR2 YNNKEL (reference sequence). The CDR3 is made up of 18 amino acids. Trimming stripped 2 bases from V and 0 bases from J, with 18 bases between. CDR3 sequence reads: CASSQRGWGQVSTDTQYF. In DNA, the CDR3 is TGTGCCAGCAGCCAACGAGGGTGGGGACAAGTGAGCACAGATACGCAGTATTTT.

The chain carries TRBV5-1 and TRBJ2-5, with D perhaps matching TRBD2 (6 bases). V was shortened by 2 bases and J by 1 base, with 9 bases between the two germline ends. The germline V gene has CDR1 SGHRS and CDR2 YFSETQ. This CDR3 region has 14 residues. The CDR3 sequence: CASSFGSTQETQYF. The DNA of the CDR3 is TGCGCCAGCAGCTTCGGGAGTACCCAAGAGACCCAGTACTTC.

In DNA form, the CDR3 reads TGCAGTGCTAGAGATCCACTAGCGGGGGGCCCCGAGACCCAGTACTTC. Its translation: CSARDPLAGGPETQYF. The chain links TRBV20-1 to TRBJ2-5, with 12 bases fitting TRBD2. V dropped 0 bases and J dropped 5; count of bases not matched to a gene: 7. Germline CDR1 and CDR2: DFQATT and SNEGSKA (reference sequence). The CDR3 is 16 residues long.

This chain connects TRBV7-9 to TRBJ1-1, with TRBD1 matching over 7 bases. There are 15 residues in the CDR3. J was trimmed by 0 bases and V by 5 bases; bases with no gene match: 6. CDR1 and CDR2 (germline): SEHNR, FQNEAQ (reference sequence). CDR3 DNA sequence: TGTGCCAGCAGCGCGACAGGGTTAGTGAACACTGAAGCTTTCTTT. Protein sequence: CASSATGLVNTEAFF.

V and J are TRBV6-6 and TRBJ2-1; 8 bases map to TRBD1. Germline V CDR1 and CDR2: MNHNY, SVGAGI (reference sequence). V lost 6 bases and J lost 10; bases outside the gene matches: 17. The CDR3 is 16 amino acids. CDR3 DNA: TGTGCCAGCAGCTACATTAGACAGGGGATCCGGGCCGAGCAGTTCTTC. Its protein product is CASSYIRQGIRAEQFF.

This sequence joins TRBV5-6 and TRBJ1-2; 10 bases line up with TRBD1. CDR1 is SGHDT, CDR2 YYEEEE, per germline. V lost 2 bases and J lost 4; bases outside the gene matches: 5. The CDR3 runs to 15 residues. In DNA form, the CDR3 reads TGTGCCAGCAGCTTTGGGACAGGGGCGACCTATGGCTACACCTTC. This sequence encodes CASSFGTGATYGYTF.

V gene TRBV5-6 combines with J gene TRBJ1-4; D gene unclear. Per germline, CDR1 SGHDT and CDR2 YYEEEE. This CDR3 region has 14 residues. V lost 4 bases to trimming and J lost 5 bases, with 12 bases between them. The CDR3 region is CASSILLENEKLFF. The CDR3 DNA reads TGTGCCAGCAGCATCTTGCTCGAGAATGAAAAACTGTTTTTT.

The V call is TRBV20-1, the J call TRBJ1-1; 7 nucleotides line up with TRBD1. Losses at the gene ends were 3 bases for V and 5 bases for J; bases not matched to a gene: 3. This CDR3 has 12 amino acids. CDR1 and CDR2 from the germline V gene are DFQATT and SNEGSKA (reference sequence). This chain's CDR3 is CSARTGRTEAFF. CDR3 nucleotide sequence: TGCAGTGCTAGGACAGGGCGGACTGAAGCTTTCTTT.

The rearrangement links TRBV20-1 to TRBJ1-5; a possible D gene is TRBD1 (5 bases). The CDR3 totals 13 residues. Between the trimmed V and J ends, which lost 7 bases and 0 bases, there was a span of 10 bases. Per germline, CDR1 DFQATT and CDR2 SNEGSKA (reference sequence). This CDR3 is CSGKGTSNQPQHF. The CDR3 coding sequence is TGCAGTGGTAAAGGGACTAGCAATCAGCCCCAGCATTTT.

The V and J genes are TRBV5-4 and TRBJ2-7; 10 nucleotides agree with TRBD2. The ends lost 3 bases at V and 0 bases at J; junction bases unmatched: 3. CDR1 SGHNT and CDR2 YYREEE come from the germline V gene (reference sequence). This CDR3 spans 15 amino acids. In nucleotides, the CDR3 is TGTGCCAGCAGCTCGGGGACTAGCGTCTCCTACGAGCAGTACTTC. Its translation: CASSSGTSVSYEQYF.

V gene TRBV20-1 combines with J gene TRBJ1-1; unclear D gene. Germline V gene sequence: CDR1 DFQATT, CDR2 SNEGSKA (reference sequence). Trimming removed 1 base from V and 1 base from J, with 7 bases in between. This CDR3 has 13 residues. The CDR3, as DNA: TGCAGTGCTAGAGGGGATAGGAACACTGAAGCTTTCTTT. It specifies CSARGDRNTEAFF.

This chain links TRBV30 with TRBJ2-3; tentatively, D is TRBD1 (5 bases). Deletions cut 4 bases from V and 4 bases from J, with 15 bases between. This CDR3 comprises 14 residues. Germline assignment: CDR1 GTSNPN and CDR2 SVGIG (reference sequence). CDR3 residues: CAWTTGVIPDTQYF. CDR3 nucleotide sequence: TGTGCCTGGACCACAGGAGTAATCCCAGATACGCAGTATTTT. Combining the CDR3 with reference TRBV30 and TRBJ2-3 gives the whole variable domain SQTIHQWPATLVQPVGSPLSLECTVEGTSNPNLYWYRQAAGRGLQLLFYSVGIGQISSEVPQNLSASRPQDRQFILSSKKLLLSDSGFYLCAWTTGVIPDTQYFGPGTRLTVL.

The chain is built from TRBV20-1 and TRBJ1-4, with D unresolved. The CDR3 has 17 residues. V was trimmed by 6 bases and J by 6 bases, leaving 26 bases between them. The germline gives CDR1 DFQATT, CDR2 SNEGSKA (reference sequence). In DNA, the CDR3 is TGCAGTGCCACCACTACGCCTTCAGGAAGGTTTGATGAAAAACTGTTTTTT. This translates into CSATTTPSGRFDEKLFF.